These T cell receptor beta chains were read from a single sample in a study of blood T cell repertoires in COVID-19. Method: immunoSEQ multiplex PCR; TCRdb's copy keeps in-frame clones and lacks some. The sample consists of about 150,000 clones, around 89% of them appearing once. The sequenced material came from peripheral blood. All receptors come from a woman aged 55-70 years with active COVID-19. CDR3s include the opening cysteine and the closing phenylalanine or tryptophan. The D gene is left open where the match is weak. Size tells how often a clone was seen (once, few, many) or the class of an expanded clone, and some rows leave it out.

>TRBV18|.|TRBD2|TRBJ2-2
TGTGCCAGTCACTTAAGCGGGAGTAACACCGGGGAGCTGTTTTTT
CASHLSGSNTGELFF
>TRBV18|.|.|TRBJ2-1
TGTGCCAGCTCACCAAGATCTGTCGTCGGGAGCTCCTACAATGAGCAGTTCTTC
CASSPRSVVGSSYNEQFF
>TRBV7-6|.|.|TRBJ1-1
TGTGCCAGCAGCTTATTATCCCCGGGGGGAGCTGAAGCTTTCTTT
CASSLLSPGGAEAFF
>TRBV5-1|.|TRBD2|TRBJ2-1
TGCGCCAGCAGCTTGGGGACTAGCGGTAATCCCTACAATGAGCAGTTCTTC
CASSLGTSGNPYNEQFF
>TRBV4-1|.|TRBD2|TRBJ2-1
TGCGCCAGCAGCCAAGCACGGCGGGAGGCCTATGAGCAGTTCTTC
CASSQARREAYEQFF
>TRBV12-3/TRBV12-4|.|.|TRBJ1-2
TGTGCCAGCAGTTTAAGCTCCGGGGGCTACACCTTC
CASSLSSGGYTF
>TRBV6-5|.|TRBD1|TRBJ2-7
TGTGCCAGCAGTCCCGGGACAGGGGACTACGAGCAGTACTTC
CASSPGTGDYEQYF
>TRBV4-2|.|TRBD2|TRBJ2-5
TGTGCCAGCAGCCAAGAGCCCCGGGAGGGGGGGACCCAGTACTTC
CASSQEPREGGTQYF
>TRBV18|once|TRBD1|TRBJ1-1
TGTGCCAGCTCACTAGGACAGGGCGGCACTGAAGCTTTCTTT
CASSLGQGGTEAFF
>TRBV7-9|.|TRBD2|TRBJ2-3
TGTGCCAGCAGCTTAACTAGCGGACCTCGGGATACGCAGTATTTT
CASSLTSGPRDTQYF
>TRBV9|.|TRBD1|TRBJ1-2
TGTGCCAGCAGCGTAGAGAACAGGGGCATGGGTGGCTACACCTTC
CASSVENRGMGGYTF
>TRBV28|.|.|TRBJ2-5
TGTGCCAGCAGTACCATGACAGGCCAAGAGACCCAGTACTTC
CASSTMTGQETQYF
>TRBV28|.|TRBD1|TRBJ1-4
TGTGCCAGCACCCATACGAGACAGGGACGAAAACTGTTTTTT
CASTHTRQGRKLFF
>TRBV6-4|.|.|TRBJ1-1
TGTGCCAGCAGTGTTGAGGGCCACACTGAAGCTTTCTTT
CASSVEGHTEAFF
>TRBV5-1|once|.|TRBJ2-5
TGCGCCAGCAGCAAAGACAGGTGGCAAGAGACCCAGTACTTC
CASSKDRWQETQYF
>TRBV7-2|.|.|TRBJ2-7
TGTGCCAGCAGCTTAAACAGAGCCTACGAGCAGTACTTC
CASSLNRAYEQYF
>TRBV4-1|.|.|TRBJ1-3
TGCGCCAGCAGCCGAGGGGGTTCTGGAAACACCATATATTTT
CASSRGGSGNTIYF
>TRBV28|.|TRBD1|TRBJ2-1
TGTGCCAGCAGTTTTTACAGGGGGCATGGCTATGAGCAGTTCTTC
CASSFYRGHGYEQFF
>TRBV6-5|.|.|TRBJ2-5
TGTGCCAGCAGTTCCCCGGACACCCAAGAGACCCAGTACTTC
CASSSPDTQETQYF
>TRBV18|.|TRBD1|TRBJ1-4
TGTGCCAGCTCACCTCTTACAGGGGGCCGGGAAAAACTGTTTTTT
CASSPLTGGREKLFF
>TRBV11-2|.|TRBD1|TRBJ2-7
TGTGCCAGCAGCTCAAACTTAGGGGGGGGACAGGGCGAGCAGTACTTC
CASSSNLGGGQGEQYF
>TRBV30|once|TRBD2|TRBJ2-7
TGTGCCTGGAGTGCCCGGACTAGCGGGAGTTACGAGCAGTACTTC
CAWSARTSGSYEQYF
>TRBV5-6|.|TRBD2|TRBJ2-3
TGTGCCAGCAGCCCCAGGGAGGGCCTGAGAGATACGCAGTATTTT
CASSPREGLRDTQYF
>TRBV18|.|.|TRBJ2-7
TGTGCCAGCTCACCAAGCAGGGGGGCCTACGAGCAGTACTTC
CASSPSRGAYEQYF
>TRBV19|.|TRBD2|TRBJ2-3
TGTGCCAGTAGCGGACTAGCGGGGCCCACAGATACGCAGTATTTT
CASSGLAGPTDTQYF
>TRBV19|.|TRBD1|TRBJ2-1
TGTGCCAGTACCTCGGACAGGGGCTCCTACAATGAGCAGTTCTTC
CASTSDRGSYNEQFF
>TRBV5-1|.|TRBD1|TRBJ2-3
TGCGCCAGCAGCAAGACAGGGGTGACAGATACGCAGTATTTT
CASSKTGVTDTQYF
>TRBV27|.|.|TRBJ2-1
TGTGCCAGCAGTTCTCGGACTTATAGCTCCTACAATGAGCAGTTCTTC
CASSSRTYSSYNEQFF
>TRBV13|.|TRBD1|TRBJ1-1
TGTGCCAGCAGCAAGGACAGGCTTACTGAAGCTTTCTTT
CASSKDRLTEAFF
>TRBV19|.|TRBD1|TRBJ2-6
TGTGCCAGTAGTGCTCGACAGGGGATTAGCTCTGGGGCCAACGTCCTGACTTTC
CASSARQGISSGANVLTF
>TRBV4-2|.|TRBD1|TRBJ1-2
TGTGCCAGCAGCCATGACGTGACAGGGGACTATGGCTACACCTTC
CASSHDVTGDYGYTF
>TRBV5-1|.|.|TRBJ2-5
TGCGCCAGCAGCCAAGGGGAAGCTCCAGAGACCCAGTACTTC
CASSQGEAPETQYF
>TRBV27|.|TRBD2|TRBJ2-2
TGTGCCAGCAGTTTAACCCCCCCCGGACTAGCGGGAAACACCGGGGAGCTGTTTTTT
CASSLTPPGLAGNTGELFF
>TRBV19|.|.|TRBJ2-3
TGTGCCAGTAGGCCTAGCGGCACAGATACGCAGTATTTT
CASRPSGTDTQYF
>TRBV14|.|.|TRBJ2-1
TGTGCCAGCAGCCAAGATCTGGGGGCGCAGTACAATGAGCAGTTCTTC
CASSQDLGAQYNEQFF
>TRBV24-1|.|.|TRBJ2-1
TGTGCCACCAGTGATCCCGACAAGGAGCAGTTCTTC
CATSDPDKEQFF
>TRBV29-1|.|TRBD1|TRBJ1-5
TGCAGCGTTGTTACAGGGGCAAATCAGCCCCAGCATTTT
CSVVTGANQPQHF
>TRBV4-3|.|.|TRBJ2-7
TGCGCCAGCAGCCAAGTCAAGCACGGGGACTACGAGCAGTACTTC
CASSQVKHGDYEQYF
>TRBV19|.|.|TRBJ2-2
TGTGCCAGTAGTATGGGGCCCACCGGGGAGCTGTTTTTT
CASSMGPTGELFF
>TRBV9|.|.|TRBJ2-2
TGTGCCAGCAGCGTCCTGCAGGGGACCGGGGAGCTGTTTTTT
CASSVLQGTGELFF
>TRBV14|.|TRBD2|TRBJ2-2
TGTGCCAGCAGCCAAGAAAGACTAGCGGGAGCCGGGGAGCTGTTTTTT
CASSQERLAGAGELFF
>TRBV27|.|TRBD2|TRBJ2-1
TGTGCCAGCAGTTTATCTCCTCTGGCGGGAGGCCCCAATGAGCAGTTCTTC
CASSLSPLAGGPNEQFF